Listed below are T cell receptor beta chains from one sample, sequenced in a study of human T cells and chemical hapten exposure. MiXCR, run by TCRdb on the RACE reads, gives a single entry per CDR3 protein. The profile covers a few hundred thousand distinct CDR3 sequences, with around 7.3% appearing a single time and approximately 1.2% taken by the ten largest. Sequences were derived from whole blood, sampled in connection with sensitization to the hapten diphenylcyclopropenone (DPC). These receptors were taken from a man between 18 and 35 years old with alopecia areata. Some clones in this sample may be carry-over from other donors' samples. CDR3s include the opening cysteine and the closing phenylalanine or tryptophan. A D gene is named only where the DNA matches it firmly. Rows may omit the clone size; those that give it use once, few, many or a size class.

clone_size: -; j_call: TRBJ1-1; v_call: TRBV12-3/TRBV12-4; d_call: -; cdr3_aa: CASSWATEAFF; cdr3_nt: TGTGCCAGCAGTTGGGCCACTGAAGCTTTCTTT
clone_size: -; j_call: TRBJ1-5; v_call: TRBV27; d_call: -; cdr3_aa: CASSSLPTSSNQPQHF; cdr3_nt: TGTGCCAGCAGTTCCCTCCCGACAAGTAGCAATCAGCCCCAGCATTTT
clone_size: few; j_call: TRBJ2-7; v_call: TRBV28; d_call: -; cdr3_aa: CASSPDTFRTDTYEQYF; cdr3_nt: TGTGCCAGCAGTCCAGATACCTTCAGGACAGATACCTACGAGCAGTACTTC
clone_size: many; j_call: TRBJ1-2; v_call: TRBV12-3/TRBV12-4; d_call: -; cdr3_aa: CASSLGVGGYTF; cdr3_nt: TGTGCCAGCAGTTTAGGTGTAGGCGGCTACACCTTC
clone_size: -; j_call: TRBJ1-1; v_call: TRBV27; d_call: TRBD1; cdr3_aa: CASTIDRGISRAFF; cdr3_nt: TGTGCCAGCACCATTGACAGGGGGATTTCGCGGGCTTTCTTT
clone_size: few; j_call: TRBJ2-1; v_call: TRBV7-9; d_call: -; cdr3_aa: CASSLAWDQGNEQFF; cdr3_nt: TGTGCCAGCAGCTTAGCATGGGACCAAGGCAATGAGCAGTTCTTC
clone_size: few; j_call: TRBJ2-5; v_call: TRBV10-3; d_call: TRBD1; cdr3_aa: CAIGSGTGYAETQYF; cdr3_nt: TGTGCCATCGGGTCCGGGACAGGGTATGCGGAGACCCAGTACTTC
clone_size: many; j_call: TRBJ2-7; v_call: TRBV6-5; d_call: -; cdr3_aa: CASRGTSSYEQYF; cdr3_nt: TGTGCCAGCAGAGGGACAAGCTCCTACGAGCAGTACTTC
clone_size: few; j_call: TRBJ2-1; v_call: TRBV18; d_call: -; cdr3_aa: CASSRTGVNEQFF; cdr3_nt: TGTGCCAGCTCACGTACAGGAGTCAATGAGCAGTTCTTC
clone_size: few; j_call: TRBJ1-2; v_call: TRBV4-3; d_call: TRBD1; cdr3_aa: CASSQAPGQKNYGYTF; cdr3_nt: TGCGCCAGCAGCCAGGCACCGGGACAGAAGAACTATGGCTACACCTTC
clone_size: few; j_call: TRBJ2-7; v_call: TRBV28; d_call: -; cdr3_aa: CASEVKGFYEQYF; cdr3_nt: TGTGCCAGCGAAGTAAAGGGCTTCTACGAGCAGTACTTC
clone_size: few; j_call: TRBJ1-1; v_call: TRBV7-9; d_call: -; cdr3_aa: CASSLLREAFF; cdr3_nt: TGTGCCAGCAGCTTACTCCGTGAAGCTTTCTTT
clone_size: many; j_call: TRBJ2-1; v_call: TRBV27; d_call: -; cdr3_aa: CASSFTLSEGYNEQFF; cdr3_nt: TGTGCCAGCAGTTTTACCCTCAGCGAGGGATACAATGAGCAGTTCTTC
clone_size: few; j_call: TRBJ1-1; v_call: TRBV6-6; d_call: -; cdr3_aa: CASRTRAMNTEAFF; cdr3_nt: TGTGCCAGCAGAACCAGGGCCATGAACACTGAAGCTTTCTTT
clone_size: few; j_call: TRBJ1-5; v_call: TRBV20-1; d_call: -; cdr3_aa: CSALGPEARSNQPQHF; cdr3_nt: TGCAGTGCCCTAGGACCCGAAGCGCGTAGCAATCAGCCCCAGCATTTT
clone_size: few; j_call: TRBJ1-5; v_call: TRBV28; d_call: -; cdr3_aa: CASTRVAGAKNQPQHF; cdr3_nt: TGTGCCAGCACGCGGGTGGCAGGGGCTAAAAATCAGCCCCAGCATTTT
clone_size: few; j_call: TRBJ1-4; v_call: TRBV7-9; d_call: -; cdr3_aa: CASSLAYNEKLFF; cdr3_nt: TGTGCCAGCAGCTTAGCCTATAATGAAAAACTGTTTTTT
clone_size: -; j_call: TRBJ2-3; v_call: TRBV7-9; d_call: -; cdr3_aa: CASSLAKGATDTQYF; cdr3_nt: TGTGCCAGCAGCTTAGCTAAAGGAGCCACAGATACGCAGTATTTT
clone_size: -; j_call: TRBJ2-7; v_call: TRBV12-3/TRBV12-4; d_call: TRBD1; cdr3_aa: CASSPDRDYEQYF; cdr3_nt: TGTGCCAGCAGCCCGGACAGGGACTACGAGCAGTACTTC
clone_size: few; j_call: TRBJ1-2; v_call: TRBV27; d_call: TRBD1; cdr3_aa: CASRTGGRGYTF; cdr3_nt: TGTGCCAGCAGGACAGGGGGCCGTGGCTACACCTTC
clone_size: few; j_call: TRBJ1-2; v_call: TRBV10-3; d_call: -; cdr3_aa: CAISERGPFYGYTF; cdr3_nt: TGTGCCATCAGTGAGAGAGGGCCGTTTTATGGCTACACCTTC
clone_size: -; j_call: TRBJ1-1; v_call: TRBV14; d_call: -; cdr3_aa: CASSQDISGRPAFF; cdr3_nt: TGTGCCAGCAGCCAAGATATTTCCGGACGTCCTGCTTTCTTT
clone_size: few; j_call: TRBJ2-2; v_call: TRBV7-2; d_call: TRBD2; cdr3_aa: CASSFPAGTANTGELFF; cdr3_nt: TGTGCCAGCAGCTTCCCAGCGGGGACCGCGAACACCGGGGAGCTGTTTTTT
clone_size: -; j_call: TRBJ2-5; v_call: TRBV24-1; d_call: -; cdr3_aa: CATSDFRETQYF; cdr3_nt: TGTGCCACCAGTGATTTTCGGGAGACCCAGTACTTC
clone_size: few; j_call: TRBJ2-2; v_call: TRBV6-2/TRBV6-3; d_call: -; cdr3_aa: CASSPPGSANTGELFF; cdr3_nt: TGTGCCAGCAGTCCCCCTGGGAGCGCGAACACCGGGGAGCTGTTTTTT
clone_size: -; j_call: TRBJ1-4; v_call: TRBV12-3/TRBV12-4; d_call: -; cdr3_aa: CASSSSGHGSGKLFF; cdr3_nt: -
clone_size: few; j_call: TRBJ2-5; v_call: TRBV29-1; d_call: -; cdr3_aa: CSLRKTSETQYF; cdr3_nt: TGCAGCCTCCGAAAGACCAGTGAGACCCAGTACTTC
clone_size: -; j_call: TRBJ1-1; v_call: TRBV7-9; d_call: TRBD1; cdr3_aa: CASSPPGTVAFF; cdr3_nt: TGTGCCAGCAGCCCGCCGGGGACAGTGGCTTTCTTT
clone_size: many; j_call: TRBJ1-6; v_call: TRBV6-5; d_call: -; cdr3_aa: CASSYAQGSNSPLHF; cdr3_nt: TGTGCCAGCAGTTACGCACAGGGCTCTAATTCACCCCTCCACTTT
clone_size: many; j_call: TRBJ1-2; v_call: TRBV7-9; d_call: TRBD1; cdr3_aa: CASSWSTGQGYYGYTF; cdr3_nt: TGTGCCAGCAGCTGGTCAACGGGACAGGGGTACTATGGCTACACCTTC
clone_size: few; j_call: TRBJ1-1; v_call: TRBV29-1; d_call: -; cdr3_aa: CSVEDWQGPNTEAFF; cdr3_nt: TGCAGCGTTGAAGATTGGCAGGGACCGAACACTGAAGCTTTCTTT
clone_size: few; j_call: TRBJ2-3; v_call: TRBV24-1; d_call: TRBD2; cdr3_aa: CATRVLTSGSTDTQYF; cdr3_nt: TGTGCCACCAGAGTCCTGACTAGCGGAAGCACAGATACGCAGTATTTT
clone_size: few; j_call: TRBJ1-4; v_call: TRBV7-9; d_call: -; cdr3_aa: CASSLRRGEKLFF; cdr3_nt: TGTGCCAGCAGCTTGAGGCGGGGTGAAAAACTGTTTTTT
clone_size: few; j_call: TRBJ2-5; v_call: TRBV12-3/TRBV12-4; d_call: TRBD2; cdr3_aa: CASSWGGGRRKETQYF; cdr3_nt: TGTGCCAGCAGTTGGGGCGGGGGGCGAAGGAAAGAGACCCAGTACTTC
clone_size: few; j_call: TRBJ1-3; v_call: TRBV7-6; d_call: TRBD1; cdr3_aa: CASSRTGTANTIYF; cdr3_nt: TGTGCCAGCAGCCGGACAGGGACCGCAAACACCATATATTTT
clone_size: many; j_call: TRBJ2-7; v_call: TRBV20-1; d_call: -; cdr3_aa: CSARDQLRGASYEQYF; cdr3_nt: TGCAGTGCTAGAGACCAACTCAGGGGGGCCTCCTACGAGCAGTACTTC
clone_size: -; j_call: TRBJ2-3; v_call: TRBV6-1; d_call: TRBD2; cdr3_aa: CASGSGGDTDTQYF; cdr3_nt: TGTGCCAGCGGGTCCGGGGGGGACACAGATACGCAGTATTTT
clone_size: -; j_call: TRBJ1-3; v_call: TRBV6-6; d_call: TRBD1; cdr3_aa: CASSYSSGGSGNTIYF; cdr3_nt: TGTGCCAGCAGTTACTCATCAGGGGGCTCTGGAAACACCATATATTTT
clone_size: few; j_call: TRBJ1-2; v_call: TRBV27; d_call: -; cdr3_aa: CASSSWRQDYGYTF; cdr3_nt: TGTGCCAGCAGTTCTTGGCGACAGGACTATGGCTACACCTTC
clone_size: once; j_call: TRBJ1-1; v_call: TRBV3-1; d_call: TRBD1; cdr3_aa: CASSQGQGLNTEVFF; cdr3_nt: TGTGCCAGCAGCCAAGGACAGGGCCTGAACACTGAAGTTTTCTTT
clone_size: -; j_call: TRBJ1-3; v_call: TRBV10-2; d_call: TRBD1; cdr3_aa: CASSFSTGSSGNTIYF; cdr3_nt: TGCGCCAGCAGTTTTTCGACAGGGTCCTCTGGAAACACCATATATTTT